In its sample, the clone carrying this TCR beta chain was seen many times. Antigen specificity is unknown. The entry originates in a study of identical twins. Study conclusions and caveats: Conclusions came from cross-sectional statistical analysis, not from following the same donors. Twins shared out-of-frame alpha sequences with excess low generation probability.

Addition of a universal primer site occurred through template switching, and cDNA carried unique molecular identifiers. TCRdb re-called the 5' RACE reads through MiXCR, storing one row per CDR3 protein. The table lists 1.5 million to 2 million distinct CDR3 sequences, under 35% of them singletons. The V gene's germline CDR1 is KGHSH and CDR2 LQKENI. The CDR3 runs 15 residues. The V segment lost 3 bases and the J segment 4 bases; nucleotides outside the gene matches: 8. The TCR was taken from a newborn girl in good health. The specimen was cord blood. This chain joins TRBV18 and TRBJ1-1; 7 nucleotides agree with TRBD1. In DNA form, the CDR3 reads TGTGCCAGCTCACCGAGACAGGGAGGGGGCACTGAAGCTTTCTTT. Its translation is CASSPRQGGGTEAFF.